The rows below give T cell receptor beta chains drawn from one sample of a study of T cell responses to AZD1222 COVID-19 vaccine. Sequencing used immunoSEQ multiplex PCR; TCRdb keeps in-frame clones, though not all of them. Of around 150,000 clones in the sample, approximately 92% were seen once. The source material was peripheral blood, sampled 28 days after the second AZD1222 dose. The receptors come from an adult who received the AZD1222 COVID-19 vaccine. The CDR3 runs from the conserved cysteine through the conserved F or W. D genes are given only for firm matches. Only some rows state a clone size, as once, few, many or a class for expanded clones.

j_call: TRBJ2-7
d_call: .
clone_size: .
v_call: TRBV28
cdr3_nt: TGTGCCAGCAGTTTTCTCCCAGCGTCCTACGAGCAGTACTTC
cdr3_aa: CASSFLPASYEQYF

j_call: TRBJ2-7
d_call: .
clone_size: .
v_call: TRBV2
cdr3_nt: TGTGCCAGCAAGATAGGGAGCGACGAGCAGTACTTC
cdr3_aa: CASKIGSDEQYF

j_call: TRBJ2-7
d_call: TRBD1
clone_size: .
v_call: TRBV2
cdr3_nt: TGTGCCAGCGTTGGGACAGGGGCCGGCGAGCAGTACTTC
cdr3_aa: CASVGTGAGEQYF

j_call: TRBJ2-7
d_call: .
clone_size: .
v_call: TRBV4-1
cdr3_nt: TGCGCCAGCAGCCGAGCCGGGGTAATCTCCTACGAGCAGTACTTC
cdr3_aa: CASSRAGVISYEQYF

j_call: TRBJ1-5
d_call: .
clone_size: .
v_call: TRBV27
cdr3_nt: TGTGCCAGCAGTTCTAGGGGAGCAGGGACGGGTAGCAATCAGCCCCAGCATTTT
cdr3_aa: CASSSRGAGTGSNQPQHF

j_call: TRBJ1-2
d_call: .
clone_size: .
v_call: TRBV6-5
cdr3_nt: TGTGCCAGCAGTTACTCCTCACATCACCGGGACTATGGCTACACCTTC
cdr3_aa: CASSYSSHHRDYGYTF

j_call: TRBJ2-7
d_call: TRBD1
clone_size: few
v_call: TRBV6-6
cdr3_nt: TGTGCCAGCAGCCGAACCGGGACAGGGAGAAACAGTTACGAGCAGTACTTC
cdr3_aa: CASSRTGTGRNSYEQYF

j_call: TRBJ2-7
d_call: TRBD2
clone_size: .
v_call: TRBV2
cdr3_nt: TGTGCCAGCAGTGAAGCTAGCGGGGGCCCCTACGAGCAGTACTTC
cdr3_aa: CASSEASGGPYEQYF

j_call: TRBJ1-1
d_call: .
clone_size: once
v_call: TRBV7-9
cdr3_nt: TGTGCCAGCAGCAGGAGTACCAACACTGAAGCTTTCTTT
cdr3_aa: CASSRSTNTEAFF

j_call: TRBJ1-4
d_call: .
clone_size: .
v_call: TRBV19
cdr3_nt: TGTGCCAGTACCCTCCGGGGATCAACTAATGAAAAACTGTTTTTT
cdr3_aa: CASTLRGSTNEKLFF

j_call: TRBJ1-5
d_call: .
clone_size: .
v_call: TRBV15
cdr3_nt: TGTGCCACCAGCAGAGAAAGGTATAGCAATCAGCCCCAGCATTTT
cdr3_aa: CATSRERYSNQPQHF

j_call: TRBJ1-5
d_call: .
clone_size: .
v_call: TRBV6-5
cdr3_nt: TGTGCCAGCAGTTACAGTCGGAACGGTTTCAATCAGCCCCAGCATTTT
cdr3_aa: CASSYSRNGFNQPQHF